The rows below give T cell receptor beta chains drawn from one sample of a study of T cells of healthy individuals. TCRdb reprocessed the 5' RACE reads with MiXCR, giving one entry per CDR3 protein. This table has 65,000 to 95,000 distinct CDR3 sequences, about 5% appearing once. All receptors come from a female donor in good health. Both conserved end residues are part of each CDR3. Fields, in order: V gene, J gene, clone size, D gene, CDR3 protein, CDR3 DNA. A D gene is named only where the DNA matches it firmly. Size tells how often a clone was seen (once, few, many) or the class of an expanded clone, and some rows leave it out.

V gene: TRBV6-2/TRBV6-3
J gene: TRBJ2-1
clone size: few
D gene: TRBD2
CDR3 protein: CASSYRTRSNEQFF
CDR3 DNA: TGTGCCAGCAGTTACCGGACTAGGTCAAATGAGCAGTTCTTC

V gene: TRBV15
J gene: TRBJ1-5
clone size: many
D gene: -
CDR3 protein: CATSREGRGNNQPQHF
CDR3 DNA: TGTGCCACCAGCAGAGAAGGCAGGGGCAATAATCAGCCCCAGCATTTT

V gene: TRBV4-1
J gene: TRBJ1-1
clone size: many
D gene: -
CDR3 protein: CASSQSRTALNTEAFF
CDR3 DNA: TGCGCCAGCAGCCAATCCCGGACAGCCCTGAACACTGAAGCTTTCTTT

V gene: TRBV7-9
J gene: TRBJ2-1
clone size: few
D gene: TRBD2
CDR3 protein: CASSSEGTSGTERYNEQFF
CDR3 DNA: TGTGCCAGCAGCTCTGAGGGGACTAGCGGGACAGAACGCTACAATGAGCAGTTCTTC

V gene: TRBV6-6
J gene: TRBJ1-1
clone size: -
D gene: -
CDR3 protein: CAIGGATWWIAFF
CDR3 DNA: TGTGCCATCGGGGGGGCAACGTGGTGGATAGCTTTCTTT

V gene: TRBV5-1
J gene: TRBJ2-5
clone size: -
D gene: -
CDR3 protein: CASSLTGARSETQYF
CDR3 DNA: TGCGCCAGCAGCTTGACGGGGGCGAGGTCGGAGACCCAGTACTTC

V gene: TRBV20-1
J gene: TRBJ1-2
clone size: -
D gene: -
CDR3 protein: CSARWGPGAYGYTF
CDR3 DNA: TGCAGTGCTAGATGGGGACCGGGGGCCTATGGCTACACCTTC

V gene: TRBV7-6
J gene: TRBJ2-3
clone size: many
D gene: -
CDR3 protein: CASSSHRDWSTDTQYF
CDR3 DNA: TGTGCCAGCAGCTCGCACCGGGACTGGAGCACAGATACGCAGTATTTT

V gene: TRBV7-9
J gene: TRBJ2-1
clone size: -
D gene: TRBD2
CDR3 protein: CASSFTSGTNEQFF
CDR3 DNA: TGTGCCAGCAGCTTTACTAGCGGGACAAATGAGCAGTTCTTC

V gene: TRBV27
J gene: TRBJ1-5
clone size: many
D gene: -
CDR3 protein: CASSLGEGYQPQHF
CDR3 DNA: TGTGCCAGCAGTTTAGGGGAGGGCTATCAGCCCCAGCATTTT

V gene: TRBV5-6
J gene: TRBJ2-3
clone size: few
D gene: -
CDR3 protein: CASSLFLRASTDTQYF
CDR3 DNA: TGTGCCAGCAGCCTATTCCTACGGGCGAGCACAGATACGCAGTATTTT

V gene: TRBV28
J gene: TRBJ2-4
clone size: -
D gene: TRBD2
CDR3 protein: CASRQRLAGGRGAKNIQYF
CDR3 DNA: TGTGCCAGCAGACAGAGACTAGCGGGAGGTAGGGGGGCCAAAAACATTCAGTACTTC

V gene: TRBV6-6
J gene: TRBJ2-1
clone size: few
D gene: -
CDR3 protein: CASSLSDSSYNEQFF
CDR3 DNA: TGTGCCAGCAGCCTTAGCGACAGCTCCTACAATGAGCAGTTCTTC

V gene: TRBV20-1
J gene: TRBJ1-1
clone size: few
D gene: -
CDR3 protein: CSAGRNTEAFF
CDR3 DNA: TGCAGTGCAGGGCGGAACACTGAAGCTTTCTTT

V gene: TRBV4-1
J gene: TRBJ1-1
clone size: many
D gene: -
CDR3 protein: CASSQVLQGGAFF
CDR3 DNA: TGCGCCAGCAGCCAAGTTCTACAGGGCGGGGCTTTCTTT

V gene: TRBV24-1
J gene: TRBJ1-2
clone size: -
D gene: TRBD1
CDR3 protein: CATSFGTGESNGYTF
CDR3 DNA: TGTGCCACCAGCTTCGGGACAGGGGAATCGAATGGCTACACCTTC

V gene: TRBV13
J gene: TRBJ1-1
clone size: few
D gene: -
CDR3 protein: CASSSQGNTEAFF
CDR3 DNA: TGTGCCAGCAGCTCCCAGGGGAACACTGAAGCTTTCTTT

V gene: TRBV2
J gene: TRBJ1-5
clone size: many
D gene: TRBD1
CDR3 protein: CASSEGQGFVGNQPQHF
CDR3 DNA: TGTGCCAGCAGTGAGGGACAGGGGTTTGTGGGCAATCAGCCCCAGCATTTT

V gene: TRBV9
J gene: TRBJ2-6
clone size: many
D gene: -
CDR3 protein: CASSVVYSGANVLTF
CDR3 DNA: TGTGCCAGCAGCGTAGTATACTCTGGGGCCAACGTCCTGACTTTC

V gene: TRBV7-2
J gene: TRBJ1-5
clone size: many
D gene: -
CDR3 protein: CASSEGSNQPQHF
CDR3 DNA: TGTGCCAGCAGCGAGGGGAGTAATCAGCCCCAGCATTTT

V gene: TRBV27
J gene: TRBJ1-1
clone size: few
D gene: -
CDR3 protein: CASSKSMGRGEAFF
CDR3 DNA: TGTGCCAGCAGTAAGTCCATGGGGCGGGGTGAAGCTTTCTTT

V gene: TRBV5-1
J gene: TRBJ1-1
clone size: many
D gene: -
CDR3 protein: CASSLGGANTEAFF
CDR3 DNA: TGCGCCAGCAGCTTGGGAGGGGCGAACACTGAAGCTTTCTTT

V gene: TRBV18
J gene: TRBJ2-3
clone size: many
D gene: -
CDR3 protein: CASSPPNIGADTQYF
CDR3 DNA: TGTGCCAGCTCACCACCTAATATAGGAGCAGATACGCAGTATTTT

V gene: TRBV6-6
J gene: TRBJ1-2
clone size: -
D gene: TRBD1
CDR3 protein: CASLAGGSNYGYTF
CDR3 DNA: TGTGCCAGCCTGGCAGGGGGCAGCAACTATGGCTACACCTTC

V gene: TRBV11-2
J gene: TRBJ2-5
clone size: few
D gene: TRBD2
CDR3 protein: CASSTRDFSGLAGVEGETQYF
CDR3 DNA: TGTGCCAGCAGCACACGGGATTTCTCGGGACTAGCGGGAGTGGAAGGGGAGACCCAGTACTTC

V gene: TRBV18
J gene: TRBJ2-5
clone size: few
D gene: -
CDR3 protein: CASSRTDQETQYF
CDR3 DNA: TGTGCCAGCTCAAGGACAGACCAAGAGACCCAGTACTTC

V gene: TRBV20-1
J gene: TRBJ2-1
clone size: many
D gene: TRBD2
CDR3 protein: CSSNPRLAGGTNEQFF
CDR3 DNA: TGCAGTTCAAACCCCCGACTAGCGGGAGGGACTAATGAGCAGTTCTTC

V gene: TRBV9
J gene: TRBJ2-2
clone size: many
D gene: -
CDR3 protein: CASGVQGSSVGELFF
CDR3 DNA: TGTGCCAGCGGGGTCCAGGGAAGTTCGGTGGGGGAGCTGTTTTTT

V gene: TRBV6-2/TRBV6-3
J gene: TRBJ2-1
clone size: many
D gene: TRBD2
CDR3 protein: CASSRIRAGGEFF
CDR3 DNA: TGTGCCAGCAGTCGGATCAGAGCGGGAGGCGAGTTCTTC

V gene: TRBV12-3/TRBV12-4
J gene: TRBJ1-5
clone size: many
D gene: -
CDR3 protein: CASSFHSGNLPQHF
CDR3 DNA: TGTGCCAGCAGTTTTCATTCAGGGAATCTTCCCCAGCATTTT

V gene: TRBV9
J gene: TRBJ2-5
clone size: many
D gene: TRBD1
CDR3 protein: CASSVDPGQGFETQYF
CDR3 DNA: TGTGCCAGCAGCGTAGACCCCGGACAGGGGTTCGAGACCCAGTACTTC

V gene: TRBV7-9
J gene: TRBJ1-1
clone size: -
D gene: -
CDR3 protein: CASPYPEAFF
CDR3 DNA: TGTGCCAGCCCTTACCCTGAAGCTTTCTTT

V gene: TRBV20-1
J gene: TRBJ1-5
clone size: many
D gene: -
CDR3 protein: CSVSQMGMSNQPQHF
CDR3 DNA: TGCAGTGTCTCCCAGATGGGAATGAGCAATCAGCCCCAGCATTTT

V gene: TRBV29-1
J gene: TRBJ2-7
clone size: many
D gene: TRBD1
CDR3 protein: CSVEGQGGYEQYF
CDR3 DNA: TGCAGCGTTGAAGGACAGGGGGGCTACGAGCAGTACTTC

V gene: TRBV10-3
J gene: TRBJ1-1
clone size: many
D gene: -
CDR3 protein: CAISTTRNTEAFF
CDR3 DNA: TGTGCCATCAGTACCACAAGGAACACTGAAGCTTTCTTT

V gene: TRBV4-1
J gene: TRBJ2-7
clone size: few
D gene: TRBD2
CDR3 protein: CASSQESRTSGRNEQYF
CDR3 DNA: TGCGCCAGCAGCCAAGAAAGCCGGACTAGCGGGAGAAACGAGCAGTACTTC

V gene: TRBV7-2
J gene: TRBJ2-7
clone size: many
D gene: TRBD2
CDR3 protein: CASSLQSGRAVYEQYF
CDR3 DNA: TGTGCCAGCAGCCTCCAAAGCGGGAGGGCCGTCTACGAGCAGTACTTC

V gene: TRBV27
J gene: TRBJ1-5
clone size: many
D gene: -
CDR3 protein: CASSFMGNQPQHF
CDR3 DNA: TGTGCCAGCAGTTTCATGGGAAATCAGCCCCAGCATTTT

V gene: TRBV5-8
J gene: TRBJ1-4
clone size: few
D gene: TRBD1
CDR3 protein: CASSLSGGSEKLFF
CDR3 DNA: TGTGCCAGCAGCTTATCAGGGGGTTCCGAAAAACTGTTTTTT

V gene: TRBV9
J gene: TRBJ1-1
clone size: many
D gene: TRBD1
CDR3 protein: CASSVDTGDTEAFF
CDR3 DNA: TGTGCCAGCAGCGTAGACACAGGGGACACTGAAGCTTTCTTT

V gene: TRBV29-1
J gene: TRBJ2-6
clone size: many
D gene: TRBD1
CDR3 protein: CSVPSGTGNSGANVLTF
CDR3 DNA: TGCAGCGTACCGTCGGGGACAGGCAACTCTGGGGCCAACGTCCTGACTTTC

V gene: TRBV15
J gene: TRBJ1-2
clone size: -
D gene: -
CDR3 protein: CATSREWQDGGYGYTF
CDR3 DNA: TGTGCCACCAGCAGAGAATGGCAGGACGGGGGCTATGGCTACACCTTC

V gene: TRBV6-2/TRBV6-3
J gene: TRBJ2-1
clone size: many
D gene: -
CDR3 protein: CASSQVTEQFF
CDR3 DNA: TGTGCCAGCAGCCAGGTGACTGAGCAGTTCTTC

V gene: TRBV4-1
J gene: TRBJ2-2
clone size: many
D gene: -
CDR3 protein: CASSQIGEPFF
CDR3 DNA: TGCGCCAGCAGCCAGATCGGGGAGCCGTTTTTT

V gene: TRBV28
J gene: TRBJ1-2
clone size: -
D gene: TRBD1
CDR3 protein: CASSLRMGTGVGYTF
CDR3 DNA: TGTGCCAGCAGTTTACGGATGGGGACAGGGGTTGGCTACACCTTC

V gene: TRBV9
J gene: TRBJ1-4
clone size: few
D gene: -
CDR3 protein: CASSYAAGSEKLFF
CDR3 DNA: TGTGCCAGCAGCTACGCGGCAGGAAGCGAAAAACTGTTTTTT

V gene: TRBV7-3
J gene: TRBJ2-1
clone size: many
D gene: TRBD2
CDR3 protein: CASSLDGTGLVINEQFF
CDR3 DNA: TGTGCCAGCAGCCTCGATGGAACGGGACTAGTAATCAATGAGCAGTTCTTC

V gene: TRBV9
J gene: TRBJ2-7
clone size: many
D gene: TRBD2
CDR3 protein: CASSAQQGLAGGRQYF
CDR3 DNA: TGTGCCAGCAGCGCCCAGCAAGGACTAGCGGGAGGTCGACAGTACTTC